This T cell receptor beta chain was observed in a study of vaccination effects on CD4 cells after COVID-19. Findings and limits, study-wide: Late after vaccination, infection- and vaccine-induced clones showed marked clonal contraction.

Trimming cost V 4 bases and J 5 bases, with 11 bases left between them. This CDR3 comprises 14 residues. The germline V gene encodes CDR1 MNHEY and CDR2 SMNVEV (reference sequence). The culture ran for around nine days before CD4+ T cells were isolated. Participants got two doses of BNT162b2 or mRNA-1273 vaccine. As concerns this clone: Its target is not known.

TCRdb's table, derived via immunoSEQ multiplex PCR, lists solely in-frame clones and lacks some. The table records about 40,000 clones, 65% to 75% of them present only once. The chain joins TRBV27 to TRBJ1-4; D gene ambiguous. The sequences come from CD4+ T cells from PBMCs cultured without peptide, collected after COVID-19 vaccination. This TCR was recovered from a human donor who received a COVID-19 vaccine. Here the CDR3 reads CASSWAGQNEKLFF. The CDR3 region has the DNA TGTGCCAGCAGTTGGGCAGGCCAAAATGAAAAACTGTTTTTT.